The clone carrying this T cell receptor beta chain occurred many times. Using RNA transcripts, the TCR beta CDR3 regions were amplified. The first round was an RT-PCR with HTBI primers, and the second round was a multiplex PCR. MiXCR, applied by TCRdb to the multiplex PCR reads, yields one record per CDR3 protein. The sample includes about 640,000 distinct CDR3 sequences, approximately 39% of them seen just once. The CDR3 extends over 15 amino acids. The V end lost 4 bases, the J end lost 0 bases, and 13 bases lay between the germline ends. The data derive from a study of Graves' ophthalmopathy and Graves' hyperthyroidism.

The chain recombines TRBV12-3 or TRBV12-4 with TRBJ2-7, with a tentative D call TRBD2 (6 bases). The source material was peripheral blood. This TCR came from an adult man with Graves' ophthalmopathy. The CDR3 sequence: CASSSVAEVSYEQYF. The CDR3 nucleotides read TGTGCCAGCAGTTCCGTAGCGGAGGTCTCCTACGAGCAGTACTTC.